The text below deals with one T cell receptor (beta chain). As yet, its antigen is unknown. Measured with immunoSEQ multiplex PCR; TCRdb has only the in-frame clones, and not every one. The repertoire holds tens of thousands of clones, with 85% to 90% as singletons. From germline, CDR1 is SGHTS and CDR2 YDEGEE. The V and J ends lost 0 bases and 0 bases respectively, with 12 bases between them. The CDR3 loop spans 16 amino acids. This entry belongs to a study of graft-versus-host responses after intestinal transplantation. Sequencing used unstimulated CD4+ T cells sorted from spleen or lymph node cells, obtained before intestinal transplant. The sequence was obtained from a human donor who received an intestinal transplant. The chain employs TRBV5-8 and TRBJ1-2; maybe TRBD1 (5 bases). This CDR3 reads CASSLGNTGANYGYTF. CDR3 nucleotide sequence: TGTGCCAGCAGCTTGGGGAACACAGGAGCTAACTATGGCTACACCTTC.